The entry below gives a single TCR beta chain sequence along with its context. The target of this receptor is not known. The sample holds no much larger clone one base away, and base qualities are not on file. The sample is drawn from a study of T-cell memory formation after mild COVID-19 listed by TCRdb under 2021. Broadly, across the study: TCR sequence clusters from the two donors were found to be largely donor specific. In two donors, T-cell clones that expanded and contracted after mild COVID-19 were followed by sequencing TCRalpha and TCRbeta repertoires longitudinally. Two young, previously healthy adult volunteers made up the cohort, one male and one female. General conclusions and limits of the study: Balanced CD4/CD8 phenotypes were observed for clones contracting from day 15 to 85, whereas a bias towards CD4+ was observed for a second wave of clones expanding from day 15 to 37. Contracting CD4+ clones were found mainly in CM and EM memory subsets, while CD8+ clones were enriched in EMRA. The study covered only a couple of mild cases, and larger cohorts including severe cases with pre-infection samples were considered necessary. Some responding clones were detected in pre-infection memory, suggesting pre-existing cross-reactive memory T cells joined the SARS-CoV-2 response. SARS-CoV-2 specificity of the second-wave clones peaking on day 37 was not confirmed.

Sequencing relied on an Illumina NovaSeq 6000. Using 5'RACE with constant-segment primers, TCRalpha and TCRbeta cDNA libraries were constructed, with sample barcodes and unique molecular identifiers added in the process. Trizol reagent was used to extract RNA from every sample. The libraries were amplified in two PCR steps, and the second step added a second sample barcode and Illumina TruSeq adapters. Sequencing of libraries was performed on an Illumina NovaSeq with 2 x 150 bp paired-end reads. The original pipeline was this. Reads were demultiplexed and collapsed into UMI-guided consensus sequences with migec v1.2.7. Using mixcr v2.1.11, the UMI consensuses were aligned to TRA and TRB V and J templates and assembled into clonotypes. Expanded or contracted clonotypes were those called significant by both edgeR and NoisET, with noise models trained on biological replicates. For edgeR calls, the thresholds were a false discovery rate-adjusted p below 0.01 and a log2 fold-change of 1. As an exploratory analysis of dynamics, max-normalized trajectories of the 1000 most abundant clonotypes were examined by PCA with hierarchical clustering. Separately sequenced CD4+ and CD8+ repertoires were used to assign the CD4 or CD8 phenotype of responding clones. TCRdb itself trimmed the public reads at Q25 with fastp, ran MiXCR and retained productive beta chains. Each record represents a unique CDR3 protein, reported with the most common genes and DNA among its rows. What appears here as the V and J calls and clone size reflects TCRdb's work, not the paper's. The sample records approximately 300,000 distinct CDR3 sequences, approximately 15% of which are singletons. The ten largest clonotypes hold approximately 20% of the sample.

Ficoll-Paque density gradient centrifugation was used to isolate PBMCs. The CDR3 has 15 amino acids, counting the end cysteine and phenylalanine. Solely the CDR3 DNA is kept, with 45 bases framed from the first base. From the germline V gene, CDR1 is SGHTA and CDR2 is FQGNSA. The junction carries 13 bases between V and J, which are trimmed by 5 bases and 1 base respectively. This TCR derives from a young man who had mild COVID-19 (a few samples of this study predate the infection). The sample titles of this study are shuffled in the database, so cell type and time point are left out; the donor was told from shared clones. The V gene is TRBV7-2 and the J gene is TRBJ2-3, with the D gene uncertain. Sequencing was carried out using PBMCs or a T cell subset sorted from them (not recorded which). The bases are TGTGCCAGCAGCCTCCCCAGATCAGGCACAGATACGCAGTATTTT. It translates to CASSLPRSGTDTQYF.